This TCR beta chain was recovered during a study of immune cell composition in non-small cell lung cancer. The study, taken as a whole, reports: Overall clonality, unlike maximal tumour-associated clone frequency, did not predict TIL reactivity. Dominant in vivo tumour-associated clones were not shown to share tumour-reactive sequences.

The CDR3 sequence is 16 residues long. Germline V gene data show CDR1 as LNHDA and CDR2 as SQIVND (reference sequence). V was clipped by 6 bases and J by 5 bases, with 21 bases between them. Repertoires were generated with immunoSEQ multiplex PCR, while TCRdb's copy carries only in-frame clones and drops some. This sample has some 13,000 clones, with approximately 70% found just once. This clone was seen just once. Its antigen is not known. This clonotype originated in a human donor with non-small cell lung cancer. The chain has TRBV19 and TRBJ2-3; possibly TRBD1 for D (5 bases). Material: lung tumor tissue. As DNA, the CDR3 is TGTGCCAGTAGATCACAGGCAAATCTCCCAGTAGATACGCAGTATTTT. Its translation is CASRSQANLPVDTQYF.